This is a list of T cell receptor beta chains from one sample in a study of blood T cell repertoires in COVID-19. Assay used: immunoSEQ multiplex PCR; TCRdb lists only in-frame clones, some missing. The table records some 60,000 clones, roughly 86% of them present only once. Sample: peripheral blood. All receptors derive from a man in his 70s with acute or convalescent COVID-19. CDR3s include the opening cysteine and the closing phenylalanine or tryptophan. Fields, in order: V gene, J gene, D gene, clone size, CDR3 protein, CDR3 DNA. D genes are given only for firm matches. Rows give clone size only sometimes, using once, few, many, or a class for an expanded clone.

TRBV19	TRBJ2-3	.	.	CASILAPSSTDTQYF	TGTGCCAGTATCCTAGCACCCAGTAGCACAGATACGCAGTATTTT
TRBV6-4	TRBJ1-2	.	.	CASSDNRVPGGYTF	TGTGCCAGCAGTGATAACAGGGTCCCAGGGGGCTACACCTTC
TRBV19	TRBJ1-2	.	.	CASREGLGGFGYTF	TGTGCCAGTAGGGAAGGGTTAGGAGGTTTTGGCTACACCTTC
TRBV18	TRBJ1-1	.	few	CASSEGLTFNTEAFF	TGTGCCAGCTCTGAGGGACTGACCTTTAACACTGAAGCTTTCTTT
TRBV5-4	TRBJ2-7	.	.	CASSSGLTYEQYF	TGTGCCAGCAGCTCGGGACTCACCTACGAGCAGTACTTC
TRBV6-5	TRBJ1-6	TRBD1	.	CASSPGQGIILHF	TGTGCCAGCAGTCCGGGACAGGGAATTATCCTCCACTTT
TRBV9	TRBJ1-3	.	many	CASSVGQGLGNTIYF	TGTGCCAGCAGCGTAGGGCAGGGACTTGGAAACACCATATATTTT
TRBV2	TRBJ2-7	TRBD2	.	CASSDGRTYEQYF	TGTGCCAGCAGTGACGGGAGGACCTACGAGCAGTACTTC
TRBV7-9	TRBJ2-3	TRBD2	.	CASSLSRGSQTDTQYF	TGTGCCAGCAGCTTATCTCGCGGGAGTCAAACAGATACGCAGTATTTT
TRBV3-1/TRBV3-2	TRBJ2-7	.	.	CASSQEVAGEQYF	TGTGCCAGCAGCCAAGAGGTAGCAGGGGAGCAGTACTTC
TRBV5-6	TRBJ1-1	.	.	CASSFQQAHTEAFF	TGTGCCAGCAGCTTTCAACAGGCGCACACTGAAGCTTTCTTT
TRBV29-1	TRBJ2-7	.	.	CSVVDRSSYEQYF	TGCAGCGTTGTGGACAGAAGCTCCTACGAGCAGTACTTC
TRBV3-1/TRBV3-2	TRBJ1-2	.	.	CASSQAGEGYGYTF	TGTGCCAGCAGCCAAGCCGGGGAAGGATATGGCTACACCTTC
TRBV5-1	TRBJ1-2	.	.	CASRDTLGYGYTF	TGCGCCAGCCGGGACACGCTAGGGTATGGCTACACCTTC
TRBV6-5	TRBJ1-1	TRBD1	.	CASRLQGFAEAFF	TGTGCCAGCAGACTACAGGGGTTCGCTGAAGCTTTCTTT
TRBV7-8	TRBJ1-5	.	.	CASSPWEGVSNQPQHF	TGTGCCAGCAGCCCCTGGGAGGGGGTTAGCAATCAGCCCCAGCATTTT
TRBV6-5	TRBJ1-3	.	few	CASKEGSSGNTIYF	TGTGCCAGCAAGGAAGGGAGCTCTGGAAACACCATATATTTT
TRBV6-1	TRBJ1-3	.	.	CASSERGRTGNTIYF	TGTGCCAGCAGTGAGCGGGGGAGAACTGGAAACACCATATATTTT
TRBV6-1	TRBJ2-3	TRBD2	.	CASSVSGTSVADTQYF	TGTGCCAGCAGTGTCTCCGGGACTAGCGTTGCAGATACGCAGTATTTT
TRBV18	TRBJ1-1	.	.	CASTSRRTDMNTEAFF	TGTGCCAGCACTTCCCGACGGACGGACATGAACACTGAAGCTTTCTTT
TRBV3-1/TRBV3-2	TRBJ2-7	.	.	CASSLRGDSRWEQYF	TGTGCCAGCAGCCTCAGGGGGGACAGTCGATGGGAGCAGTACTTC
TRBV10-2	TRBJ1-2	.	.	CASATDSYGYTF	TGCGCCAGCGCGACGGACTCCTATGGCTACACCTTC
TRBV19	TRBJ2-7	TRBD2	.	CASSMWGTSGRGEQYF	TGTGCCAGTAGTATGTGGGGGACTAGCGGGAGGGGCGAGCAGTACTTC
TRBV2	TRBJ1-2	.	once	CASTPGEARGYTF	TGTGCCAGCACCCCGGGGGAGGCTAGAGGCTACACCTTC
TRBV28	TRBJ1-3	.	.	CASSSFRGGTIYF	TGTGCCAGCAGCTCCTTTCGGGGAGGCACCATATATTTT